The clone carrying this TCR beta chain came up once. Its antigen is unknown. There are 14 residues in the CDR3. Deletions cut 6 bases from V and 1 base from J, with 12 bases between. The germline CDR1 and CDR2 sequences are MNHEY and SMNVEV (reference sequence). Some clones are missing from TCRdb's copy, which holds only in-frame ones; the method was immunoSEQ multiplex PCR. This sample has approximately 230,000 clones, with roughly 90% found just once. From the approximately 120-subject validation cohort, which was separate from the approximately 700-subject first cohort, the donors were drawn. The sample is drawn from a study of cytomegalovirus exposure and HLA in healthy donors. For the study at large: The 550 to 800 first-cohort repertoires and the roughly 120 validation repertoires shared the same platform, a later analysis reported. Study-wide results and limits: Generally TCR sequences proved uncommon, though certain public TCRs appeared in numerous donors.

This TCR came from a man aged 18 to 29 in good health and CMV-seropositive. Sequenced: PBMCs. V and J are TRBV27 and TRBJ1-2; D is unresolved. The CDR3 region is CASSPALINYGYTF. The DNA of the CDR3 is TGTGCCAGCAGCCCAGCCCTAATTAACTATGGCTACACCTTC.